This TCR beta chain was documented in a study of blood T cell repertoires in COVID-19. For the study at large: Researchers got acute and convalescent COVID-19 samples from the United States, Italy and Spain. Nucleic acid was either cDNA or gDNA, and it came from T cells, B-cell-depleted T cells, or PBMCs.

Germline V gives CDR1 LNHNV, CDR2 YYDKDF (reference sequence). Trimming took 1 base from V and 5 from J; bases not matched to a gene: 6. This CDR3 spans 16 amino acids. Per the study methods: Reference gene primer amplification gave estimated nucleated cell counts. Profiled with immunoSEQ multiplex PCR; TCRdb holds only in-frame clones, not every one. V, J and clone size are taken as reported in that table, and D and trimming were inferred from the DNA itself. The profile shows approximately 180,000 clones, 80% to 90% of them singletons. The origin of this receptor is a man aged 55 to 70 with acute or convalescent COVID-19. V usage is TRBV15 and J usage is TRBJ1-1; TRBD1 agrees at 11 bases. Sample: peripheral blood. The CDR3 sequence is CATSRVGTGGFTEAFF. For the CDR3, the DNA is TGTGCCACCAGCAGAGTGGGGACAGGGGGATTTACTGAAGCTTTCTTT.